The present T cell receptor beta chain was sequenced within a study of early T cells in non-severe SARS-CoV-2 infection (dated by TCRdb to about 2021). Background for the entire study: Bulk RNA from unsorted whole blood was used for TCR sequencing, so alpha and beta chains could not be paired. Points the paper makes about the study in general: VDJdb matching was skewed toward anti-spike CD8 responses, so virus-specific expansions were likely underestimated and private and CD4 specificities were missed.

The protocol used for the library was 5' RACE. The sample was run on a NextSeq 500. Unique molecular identifiers were attached to individual cDNA molecules in the TCR library protocol so that sequencing error and PCR bias could be corrected. Both TCR alpha and beta chains were sequenced, and tight co-correlation was observed between alpha and beta sequence abundances in each sample. The study's own analysis went as follows. Decombinator V4 was used to annotate the V gene, J gene and CDR3 of the TCR sequences. TCRs were defined as expanded if a significant change between any two time points was detected under a Poisson model with p below 0.0001. Abundances of TCRs were expressed as counts per million after normalisation to the total number of TCRs sequenced in each sample. MAIT TCRs were defined by TRAV1-2 paired with TRAJ12, TRAJ20 or TRAJ33, and iNKT TCRs by TRAV10 paired with TRAJ18. VDJdb, accessed 1 November 2021, was searched for CMV, EBV and SARS-CoV-2 annotated TCRs, excluding TCRs annotated for multiple antigens. The raw public data were reprocessed by TCRdb itself: fastp quality trimming at Q25, MiXCR clonotype calling, in-frame beta chains only. A single entry per CDR3 protein holds the most common genes and DNA from its merged rows. The V and J calls come from TCRdb's annotation, not from the publication. Here the sample has fewer than 100,000 distinct CDR3 sequences; over 9% occur a single time. The top ten clones comprise about 4.6% of the sample.

This clonotype was detected a few times. The clone's antigen remains unknown. Base qualities are not at hand, and no much larger clone is one base apart. Set within a cohort of healthcare workers in London, UK, this nested case-control study involved weekly PCR testing of nasopharyngeal swabs along with blood sampling. Healthcare workers were recruited between 23 and 31 March 2020, during the week of the UK lockdown, and were followed weekly for up to about 15 weeks. For CDR1 and CDR2, the germline V gene (reference sequence) lists DFQATT and SNEGSKA. V trim: 3 bases; J trim: 5 bases; unmatched bases: 6. There are 15 amino acids in the CDR3, from cysteine to phenylalanine inclusive. Solely the CDR3 DNA is kept, with 45 bases framed from the first base.

The sequenced sample consisted of whole blood. The sequence joins TRBV20-1 to TRBJ2-3; a stretch of 12 junction bases matches TRBD2. The sequence was collected from an adult who was a healthcare worker with PCR-confirmed SARS-CoV-2 infection or an uninfected control (not recorded which). The bases are TGCAGTGCTAGCTCGCTAGCGGGAGGGGGAGATACGCAGTATTTT. It translates to CSASSLAGGGDTQYF.